This TCR beta chain was observed in a study of somatic reversion in DOCK8 deficiency (dated by TCRdb to 2020 to 2021). About the study as a whole: The study compared T cell receptor beta repertoires of DOCK8-deficient patients, DOCK8-revertant patients and healthy volunteers. The ways in which somatic reversion of pathogenic DOCK8 variants alters lymphocyte differentiation and function in DOCK8 deficiency were investigated. DOCK8-deficient patients in the study had been reported previously.

In the case of this clonotype: This clone's antigen is unknown. This sequence is one base from a far larger clone and is likely a read error.

Genomic DNA for TCR repertoire analysis was isolated either from whole blood samples or from PBMCs. Samples were taken from a few DOCK8-revertant patients, and some of those patients were sampled at multiple time points. Libraries came from multiplex PCR. One-step amplicon PCR with EuroClonality-NGS primers was used to generate TRB libraries from approximately 100 ng genomic DNA. Sequencing of TRB amplicons was performed on Illumina MiSeq instruments using 2 x 250 bp version 2 chemistry. Processing in the source paper ran as follows. IMGT/HighV-QUEST was the tool used for both primary TRB sequence analysis and V(D)J annotation. Repertoire diversity and composition were evaluated with VDJtools after nonfunctional clones were removed and downsampling was applied for comparisons between samples. TCRdb took the public reads, trimmed them with fastp at Q25, ran MiXCR for clone calling and kept in-frame beta chains. When rows share a CDR3 protein, they turn into one entry using the most common DNA and genes. TCRdb's processing, not the authors' own work, is the source of the V and J calls. This sample gives about 420 distinct CDR3 sequences in total; about 27% of them show up just once. The ten most abundant clones make up 60% to 80% of the sample.

Overall study results and their limits: The methods did not state, for each individual sample, whether the source material was whole blood or PBMCs.

Including cysteine and phenylalanine, the CDR3 has 10 amino acids. The only DNA kept is the CDR3, 30 bases in frame from the first base. CDR1 and CDR2, looked up from the germline V gene (reference sequence), are DFQATT and SNEGSKA. The rearrangement combines TRBV20-1 with TRBJ2-7; TRBD2 is a possible D gene, resting on 6 matching bases. Sequencing was carried out using blood. The sample's cell subset or site label, in plain terms: DOCK8-deficient patient with somatic reversion. This receptor was taken from a human donor with DOCK8 deficiency. CDR3 reads: CSATGVGYAF. The bases read TGCAGCGCAACGGGGGTTGGCTACGCCTTC.